This T cell receptor (beta chain) was recovered during a study of lymphopenia after photon versus proton radiotherapy. Study conclusions and caveats: A bigger post-nadir fall in TCR diversity correlated inversely with survival time in deceased patients. Post-nadir diversity loss with photons came from oligoclonal expansion, particularly CD8+ Temra cells. Relative stability marked proton patients; photon patients lost diversity and naive cells. Better survival with proton therapy was suggested as possible, not demonstrated.

Sequencing was performed with immunoSEQ multiplex PCR; in TCRdb, only in-frame clones are kept and a portion is missing. This sample has under 65,000 clones, with roughly 84% found just once. Regarding this clone: Its matching antigen is unknown.

The trim removed 4 bases at V and 4 bases at J, leaving 6 bases unmatched. This CDR3 region has 15 residues. CDR1 SGHNT and CDR2 YYREEE come from the germline V gene (reference sequence). The chain carries TRBV5-4 and TRBJ2-7; TRBD2 agrees at 12 bases. This specimen was peripheral blood, taken from a patient treated with proton-based radiotherapy. The TCR sequence derives from a man aged 55 to 70 with pancreatic cancer. CDR3 residues: CASSARTSGIYEQYF. CDR3 DNA sequence: TGTGCCAGCAGCGCTAGGACTAGCGGGATTTACGAGCAGTACTTC.